This record concerns one TCR beta chain sequence. The data originate from a study of blood T cell repertoires in COVID-19. In the study overall: Whether acute or convalescent, the COVID-19 samples came from the United States, Italy and Spain. The cDNA or gDNA used as material had been derived from T cells, B-cell-depleted T cells, or PBMCs.

Followed over time, Seattle patients had been enrolled while infection was active. V lost 3 bases to trimming and J lost 2 bases, with 14 bases between them. The CDR3 has 15 amino acids. Germline V gives CDR1 SGHRS, CDR2 YFSETQ. In the authors' workflow: Amplification of reference gene primers was used by the study to estimate nucleated cell counts. Assay: immunoSEQ multiplex PCR; the TCRdb copy retains only in-frame clones and omits some. V and J calls and clone size are as listed in that table; D and trimming were resolved from the DNA. Among about 320,000 clones listed, about nine tenths were seen once.

Sequences were obtained from peripheral blood. The chain links TRBV5-1 to TRBJ1-2, with a weak D call TRBD1 (5 bases). This clonotype was obtained from a woman in her thirties with COVID-19, enrolled during active disease. CDR3 DNA sequence: TGCGCCAGCAGCTGGAACATGGGGGGGAACTATGGCTACACCTTC. This sequence encodes CASSWNMGGNYGYTF.